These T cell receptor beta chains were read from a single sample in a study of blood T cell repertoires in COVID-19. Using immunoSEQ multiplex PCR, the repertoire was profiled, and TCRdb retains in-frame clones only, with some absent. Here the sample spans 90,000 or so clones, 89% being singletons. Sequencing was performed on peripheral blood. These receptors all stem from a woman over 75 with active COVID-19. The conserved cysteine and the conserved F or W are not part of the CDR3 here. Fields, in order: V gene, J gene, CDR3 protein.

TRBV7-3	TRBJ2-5	ASSSGTAQETQY
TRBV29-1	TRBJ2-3	SVEETARPDTQY
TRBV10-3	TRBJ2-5	AISDPGIGRAGETQY
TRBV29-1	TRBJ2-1	SGEGMGQGSSNEQF
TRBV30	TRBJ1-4	AWSVQGANEKLF
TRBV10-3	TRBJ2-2	AISPAGGFTGELF
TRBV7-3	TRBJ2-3	ASSLSEGGVDTQY
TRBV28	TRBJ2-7	ASSYGTTSYEQY
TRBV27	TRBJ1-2	ASSPTPTGLYGYT
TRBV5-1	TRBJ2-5	ASTLTGWGSQETQY
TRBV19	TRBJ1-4	ASKGTGLAPLGKLF
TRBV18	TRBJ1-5	ASSLIQGSQPQH
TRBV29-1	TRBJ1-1	SVSGGIMNTEAF
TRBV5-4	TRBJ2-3	ASSMDLAGGSDTQY
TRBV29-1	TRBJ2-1	SVGGAGDEQF
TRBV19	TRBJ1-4	ASSIDPWQNEKLF
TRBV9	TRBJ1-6	ASSARDRVNSPLH
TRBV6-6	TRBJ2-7	ASSYSVGQGSYEQY
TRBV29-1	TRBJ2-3	SVEESGDTQY
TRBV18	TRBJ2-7	ASSPLWARGSYEQY
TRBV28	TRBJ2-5	ASSLGGRETQY
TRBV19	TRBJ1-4	ASSNTLTNEKLF
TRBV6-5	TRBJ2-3	ASYRQGLITDTQY
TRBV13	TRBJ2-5	ASSGGPQGTQY
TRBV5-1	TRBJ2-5	ASNQAGGGETQY
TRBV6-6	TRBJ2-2	ASSYARRSYTGELF
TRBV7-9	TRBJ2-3	ASTSGTSTDTQY
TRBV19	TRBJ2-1	ASSIGTSGSNEQF
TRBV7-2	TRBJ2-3	ASSLPEGPDTQY
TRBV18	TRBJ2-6	ASSLTTGVGANVLT
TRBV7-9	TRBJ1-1	ASSLTGLTEAF
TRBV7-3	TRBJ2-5	ASSFTAAGAGAETQY
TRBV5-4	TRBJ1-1	ASSSRDRSNTEAF
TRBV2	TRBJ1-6	ASRLQGVTNSPLH
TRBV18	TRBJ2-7	ASSPLGGQGTYEQY
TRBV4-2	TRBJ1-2	ASSQDNPDRGVSGYT
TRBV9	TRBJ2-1	ASSARRDSIINVQF
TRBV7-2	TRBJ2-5	ASSFGIVGGSQY
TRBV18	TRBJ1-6	ASSSDRGGSPLH
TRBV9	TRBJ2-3	ASSVAKEGTQY
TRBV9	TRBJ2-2	ASSALAGAAGELF
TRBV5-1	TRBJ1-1	ASSLWGHDTEAF
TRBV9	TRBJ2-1	ASSMYNEQF
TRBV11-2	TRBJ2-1	ASSLTILGSGGAGFEQF
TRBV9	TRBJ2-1	ASSVEQGVIRNEQF
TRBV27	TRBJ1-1	ASSERGTANTEAF
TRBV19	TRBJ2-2	ASLNSGDTGELF
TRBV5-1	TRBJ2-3	ASSLRTGEADTQY
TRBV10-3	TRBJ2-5	AASGSVTSGRLETQY
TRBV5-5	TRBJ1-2	ASSLARDRAGYT
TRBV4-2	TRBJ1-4	ASSQVGRGDEKLF
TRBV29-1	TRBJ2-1	SAWDRTYNEQF
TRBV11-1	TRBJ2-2	ASSNRDTGELF